The present entry profiles one T cell receptor (beta chain) with its context. The CDR3 loop spans 16 amino acids. The V gene end was trimmed by 1 base and the J gene end by 2 bases; junction bases not matched to a gene: 2. The germline V gene has CDR1 LGHNA and CDR2 YSLEER. In the source study's methods: The assay estimated nucleated cells by amplifying reference gene primers. Libraries were prepared by immunoSEQ multiplex PCR; TCRdb keeps only in-frame clonotypes and omits some of them. Clone size and V and J calls were adopted from that table, with D and trimming inferred from the DNA. Of more than 150,000 clones listed, 86% were seen once; the top ten hold roughly 20%. This sample is drawn from a study of blood T cell repertoires in COVID-19. Study summary: Donors in the United States, Italy and Spain gave samples during acute or convalescent COVID-19. The analysed material was cDNA or gDNA that came from T cells, B-cell-depleted T cells, or PBMCs.

The chain links TRBV4-3 to TRBJ1-2; the match to TRBD1 covers 12 bases. Sequencing used peripheral blood. This TCR was recovered from a man between 65 and 85 years old with active or convalescent COVID-19. In DNA form, the CDR3 reads TGCGCCAGCAGCCAAGGGGGACAGGGGGCAAACTATGGCTACACCTTC. Protein sequence: CASSQGGQGANYGYTF.